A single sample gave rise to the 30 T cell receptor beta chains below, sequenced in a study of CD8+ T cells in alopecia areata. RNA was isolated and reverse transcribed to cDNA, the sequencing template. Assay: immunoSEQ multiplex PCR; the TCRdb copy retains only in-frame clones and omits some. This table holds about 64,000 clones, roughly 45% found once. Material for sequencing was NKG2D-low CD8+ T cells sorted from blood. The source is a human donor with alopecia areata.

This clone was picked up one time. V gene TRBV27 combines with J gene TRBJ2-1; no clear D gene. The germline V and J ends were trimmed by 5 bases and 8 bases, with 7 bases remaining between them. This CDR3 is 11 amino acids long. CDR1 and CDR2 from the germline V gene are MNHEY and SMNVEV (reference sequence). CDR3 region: CASSLYDEQFF. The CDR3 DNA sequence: TGTGCCAGCAGTCTGTACGATGAGCAGTTCTTC.

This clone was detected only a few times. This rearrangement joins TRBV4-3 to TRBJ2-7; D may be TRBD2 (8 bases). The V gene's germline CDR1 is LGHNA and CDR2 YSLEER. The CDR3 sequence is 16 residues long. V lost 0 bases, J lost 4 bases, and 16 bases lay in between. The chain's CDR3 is CASSQDEGAGGYEQYF. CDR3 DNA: TGCGCCAGCAGCCAAGATGAGGGGGCGGGAGGTTACGAGCAGTACTTC.

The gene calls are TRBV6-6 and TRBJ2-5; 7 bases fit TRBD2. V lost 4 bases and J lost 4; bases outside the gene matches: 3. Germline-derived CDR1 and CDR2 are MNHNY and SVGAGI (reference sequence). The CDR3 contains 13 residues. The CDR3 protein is CASSLRLAETQYF. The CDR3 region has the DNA TGTGCCAGCAGTTTGCGACTAGCAGAGACCCAGTACTTC.

CDR3 sequence (DNA): TGTGCCAGCAGCGTAACAACTAGACCAAACTACAATGAGCAGTTCTTC. Its protein product is CASSVTTRPNYNEQFF. This chain joins TRBV9 and TRBJ2-1, with D possibly TRBD2 on 5 matching bases. The length of the CDR3 is 16 residues. Trimming took 1 base from V and 3 from J, leaving 14 bases between them. Germline CDR1 is SGDLS and CDR2 is YYNGEE.

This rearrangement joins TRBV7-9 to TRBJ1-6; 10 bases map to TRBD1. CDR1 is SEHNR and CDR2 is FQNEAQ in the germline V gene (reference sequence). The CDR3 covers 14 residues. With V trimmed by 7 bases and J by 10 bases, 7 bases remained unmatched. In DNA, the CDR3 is TGTGCCAGCATCCTGGGACAGGGGAACTCACCCCTCCACTTT. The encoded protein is CASILGQGNSPLHF.

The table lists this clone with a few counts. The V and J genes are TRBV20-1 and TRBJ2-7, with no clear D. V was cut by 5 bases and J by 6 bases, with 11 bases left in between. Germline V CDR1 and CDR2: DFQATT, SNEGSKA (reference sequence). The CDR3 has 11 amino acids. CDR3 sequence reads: CSAPLAPEQYF. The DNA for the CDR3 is TGCAGTGCTCCACTTGCCCCCGAGCAGTACTTC.

Written as DNA, the CDR3 is TGTGCCAGCAGCCAGCACGGGGAGAACACTGAAGCTTTCTTT. This encodes CASSQHGENTEAFF. The genes are TRBV7-8 and TRBJ1-1; D is unresolved. Germline CDR1 SGHVS, CDR2 FQNEAQ. The CDR3 loop spans 14 amino acids. V was shortened by 5 bases and J by 1 base, with 11 bases between the two germline ends.

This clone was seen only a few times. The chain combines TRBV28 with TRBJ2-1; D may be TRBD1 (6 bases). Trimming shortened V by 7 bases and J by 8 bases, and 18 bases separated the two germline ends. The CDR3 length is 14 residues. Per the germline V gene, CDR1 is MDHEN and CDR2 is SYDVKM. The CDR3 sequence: CASIPPTGSDEQFF. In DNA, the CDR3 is TGTGCCAGCATCCCTCCCACAGGGTCCGATGAGCAGTTCTTC. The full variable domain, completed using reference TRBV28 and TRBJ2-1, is DVKVTQSSRYLVKRTGEKVFLECVQDMDHENMFWYRQDPGLGLRLIYFSYDVKMKEKGDIPEGYSVSREKKERFSLILESASTNQTSMYLCASIPPTGSDEQFFGPGTRLTVL.

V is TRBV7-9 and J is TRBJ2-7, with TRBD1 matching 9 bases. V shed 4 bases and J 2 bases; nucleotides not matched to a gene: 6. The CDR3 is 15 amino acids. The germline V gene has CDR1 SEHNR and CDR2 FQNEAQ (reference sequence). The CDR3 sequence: CASSSGDRATYEQYF. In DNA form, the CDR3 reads TGTGCCAGCAGCTCAGGGGACAGGGCCACCTACGAGCAGTACTTC.

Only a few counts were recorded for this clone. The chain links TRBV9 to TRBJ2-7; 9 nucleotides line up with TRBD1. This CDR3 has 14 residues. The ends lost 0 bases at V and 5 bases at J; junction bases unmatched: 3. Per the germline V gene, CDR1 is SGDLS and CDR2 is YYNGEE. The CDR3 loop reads CASSVGDRVHEQYF. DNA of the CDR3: TGTGCCAGCAGCGTAGGGGACAGGGTCCACGAGCAGTACTTC.

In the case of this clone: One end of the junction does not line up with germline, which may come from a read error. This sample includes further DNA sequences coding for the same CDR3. The CDR3 sequence is CASSYSHEQYF. Written as DNA, the CDR3 is TGTGCCAGCAGTTACTCCCACGAGCAGTACTTC. The chain carries TRBV6-5 and TRBJ2-7, with D unclear. CDR3 length equals 11 residues. CDR1 and CDR2 from the germline V gene are MNHEY and SVGAGI.

The CDR3 sequence: CASSPRGWAETQYF. In DNA, the CDR3 is TGTGCCAGCAGCCCCAGGGGGTGGGCAGAGACCCAGTACTTC. The V gene is TRBV7-9, the J gene TRBJ2-5; 7 positions agree with TRBD1. V dropped 5 bases and J dropped 4; count of bases not matched to a gene: 7. In germline, CDR1 is SEHNR, CDR2 FQNEAQ (reference sequence). This CDR3 spans 14 amino acids.

CDR3 region: CASSLRSGGYDEQFF. CDR3 DNA sequence: TGTGCCAGCAGTTTACGAAGCGGAGGTTACGATGAGCAGTTCTTC. V usage is TRBV28 and J usage is TRBJ2-1; maybe TRBD2 (5 bases). The length of the CDR3 is 15 residues. The germline V gene encodes CDR1 MDHEN and CDR2 SYDVKM. V lost 2 bases and J lost 8, with 16 bases in between.

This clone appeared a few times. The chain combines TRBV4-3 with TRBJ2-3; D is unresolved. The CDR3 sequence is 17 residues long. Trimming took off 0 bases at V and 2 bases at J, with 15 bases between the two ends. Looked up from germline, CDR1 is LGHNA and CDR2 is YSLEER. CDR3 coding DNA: TGCGCCAGCAGCCAAGAAGTGGACGCCCGTAACACAGATACGCAGTATTTT. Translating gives CASSQEVDARNTDTQYF.

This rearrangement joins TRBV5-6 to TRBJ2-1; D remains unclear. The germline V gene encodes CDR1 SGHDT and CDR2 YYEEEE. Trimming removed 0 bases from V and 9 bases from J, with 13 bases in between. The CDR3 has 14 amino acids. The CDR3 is CASSLAFGDTEQFF. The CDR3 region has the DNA TGTGCCAGCAGCTTGGCATTTGGGGATACTGAGCAGTTCTTC.

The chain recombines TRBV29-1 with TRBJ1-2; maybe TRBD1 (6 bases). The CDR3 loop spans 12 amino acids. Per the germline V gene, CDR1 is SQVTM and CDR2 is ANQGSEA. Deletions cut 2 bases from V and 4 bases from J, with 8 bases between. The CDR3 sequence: CSVESGVYGYTF. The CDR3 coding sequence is TGCAGCGTTGAATCAGGGGTCTATGGCTACACCTTC.

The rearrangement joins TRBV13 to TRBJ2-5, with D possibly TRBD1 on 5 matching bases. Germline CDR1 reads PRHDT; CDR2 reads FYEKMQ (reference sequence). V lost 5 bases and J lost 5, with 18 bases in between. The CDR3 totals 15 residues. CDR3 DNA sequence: TGTGCCAGCAGCCCCGGACCCGGCAAGGGGGAGACCCAGTACTTC. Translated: CASSPGPGKGETQYF. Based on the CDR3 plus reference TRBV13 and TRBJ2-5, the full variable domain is AAGVIQSPRHLIKEKRETATLKCYPIPRHDTVYWYQQGPGQDPQFLISFYEKMQSDKGSIPDRFSAQQFSDYHSELNMSSLELGDSALYFCASSPGPGKGETQYFGPGTRLLVL.

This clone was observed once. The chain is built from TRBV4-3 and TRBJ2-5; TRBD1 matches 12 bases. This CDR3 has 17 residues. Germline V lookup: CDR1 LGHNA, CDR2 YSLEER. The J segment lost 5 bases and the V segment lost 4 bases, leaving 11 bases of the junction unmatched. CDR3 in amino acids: CASSPELRDRGLETQYF. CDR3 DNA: TGCGCCAGCAGCCCTGAATTGAGGGACAGGGGGCTCGAGACCCAGTACTTC.

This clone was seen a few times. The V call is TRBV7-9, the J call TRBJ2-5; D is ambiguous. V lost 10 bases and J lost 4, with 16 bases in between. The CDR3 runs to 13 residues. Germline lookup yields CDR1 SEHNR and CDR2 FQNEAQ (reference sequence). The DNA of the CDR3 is TGTGCCACCCAAAGCCTTCGGATAGAGACCCAGTACTTC. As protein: CATQSLRIETQYF.

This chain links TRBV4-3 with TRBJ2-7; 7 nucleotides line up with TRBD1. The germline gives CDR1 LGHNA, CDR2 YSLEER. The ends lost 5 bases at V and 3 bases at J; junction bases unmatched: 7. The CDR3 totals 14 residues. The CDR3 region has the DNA TGCGCCAGCAGCAACCTACAGGGGAGCTACGAGCAGTACTTC. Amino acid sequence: CASSNLQGSYEQYF.

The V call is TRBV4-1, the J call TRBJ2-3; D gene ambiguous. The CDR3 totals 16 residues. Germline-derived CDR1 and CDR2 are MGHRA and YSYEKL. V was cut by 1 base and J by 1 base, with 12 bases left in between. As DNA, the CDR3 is TGCGCCAGCAGCCAAGGTCCCGGTGTCGGCACAGATACGCAGTATTTT. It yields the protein CASSQGPGVGTDTQYF.

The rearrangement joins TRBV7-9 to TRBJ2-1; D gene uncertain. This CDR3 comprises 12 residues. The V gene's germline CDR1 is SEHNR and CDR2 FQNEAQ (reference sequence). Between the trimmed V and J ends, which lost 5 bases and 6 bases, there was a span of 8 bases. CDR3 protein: CASSPALNEQFF. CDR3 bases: TGTGCCAGCAGCCCCGCTCTCAATGAGCAGTTCTTC.

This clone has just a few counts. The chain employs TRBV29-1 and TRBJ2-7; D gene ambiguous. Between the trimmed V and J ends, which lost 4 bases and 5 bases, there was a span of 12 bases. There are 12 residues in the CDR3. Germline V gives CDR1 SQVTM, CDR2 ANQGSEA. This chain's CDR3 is CSVGWGNHEQYF. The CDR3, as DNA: TGCAGCGTTGGGTGGGGTAACCACGAGCAGTACTTC.

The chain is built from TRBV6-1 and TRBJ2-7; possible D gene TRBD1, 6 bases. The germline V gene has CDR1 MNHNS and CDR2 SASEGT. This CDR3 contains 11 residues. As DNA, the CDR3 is TGTGCGACGGGACAAAACTACGAGCAGTACTTC. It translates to CATGQNYEQYF.

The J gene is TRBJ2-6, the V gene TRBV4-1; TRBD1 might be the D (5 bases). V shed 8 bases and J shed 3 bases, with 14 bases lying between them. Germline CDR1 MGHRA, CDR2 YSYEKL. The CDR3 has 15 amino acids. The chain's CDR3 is CASGAGAGGANVLTF. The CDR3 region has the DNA TGCGCCAGCGGGGCAGGCGCTGGTGGGGCCAACGTCCTGACTTTC.

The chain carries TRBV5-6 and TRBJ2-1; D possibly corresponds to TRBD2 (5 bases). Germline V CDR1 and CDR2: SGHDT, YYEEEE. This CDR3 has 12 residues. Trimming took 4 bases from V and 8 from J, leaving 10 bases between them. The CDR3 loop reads CASSPGSYEQFF. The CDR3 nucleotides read TGTGCCAGCAGCCCGGGGAGCTATGAGCAGTTCTTC.

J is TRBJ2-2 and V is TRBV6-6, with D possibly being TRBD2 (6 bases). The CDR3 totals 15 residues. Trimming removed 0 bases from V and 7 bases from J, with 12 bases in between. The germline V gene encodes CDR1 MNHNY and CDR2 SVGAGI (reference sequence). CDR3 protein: CASSYSMRGVGELFF. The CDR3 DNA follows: TGTGCCAGCAGTTACTCTATGCGGGGAGTCGGGGAGCTGTTTTTT.

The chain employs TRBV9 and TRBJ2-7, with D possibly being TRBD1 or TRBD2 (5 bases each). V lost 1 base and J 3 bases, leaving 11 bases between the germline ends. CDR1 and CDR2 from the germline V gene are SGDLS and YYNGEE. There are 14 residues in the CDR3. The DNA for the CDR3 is TGTGCCAGCAGCGTAAGGGACGGACACTACGAGCAGTACTTC. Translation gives CASSVRDGHYEQYF.

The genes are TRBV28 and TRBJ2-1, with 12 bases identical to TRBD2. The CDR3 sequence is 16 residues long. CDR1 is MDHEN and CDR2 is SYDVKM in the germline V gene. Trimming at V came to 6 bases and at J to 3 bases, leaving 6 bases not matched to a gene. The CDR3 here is CASSPLAGGHYNEQFF. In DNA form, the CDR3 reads TGTGCCAGCAGCCCACTAGCGGGGGGTCACTACAATGAGCAGTTCTTC.

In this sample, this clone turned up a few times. The DNA of the CDR3 is TGTGCCAGCAGTTTATCCAGCGGGGGGGCTTATGAGCAGTTCTTC. It yields the protein CASSLSSGGAYEQFF. V is TRBV27 and J is TRBJ2-1, with 10 bases that match TRBD2. CDR3 length: 15 amino acids. Looked up from germline, CDR1 is MNHEY and CDR2 is SMNVEV (reference sequence). With V trimmed by 0 bases and J by 8 bases, 4 bases remained unmatched.